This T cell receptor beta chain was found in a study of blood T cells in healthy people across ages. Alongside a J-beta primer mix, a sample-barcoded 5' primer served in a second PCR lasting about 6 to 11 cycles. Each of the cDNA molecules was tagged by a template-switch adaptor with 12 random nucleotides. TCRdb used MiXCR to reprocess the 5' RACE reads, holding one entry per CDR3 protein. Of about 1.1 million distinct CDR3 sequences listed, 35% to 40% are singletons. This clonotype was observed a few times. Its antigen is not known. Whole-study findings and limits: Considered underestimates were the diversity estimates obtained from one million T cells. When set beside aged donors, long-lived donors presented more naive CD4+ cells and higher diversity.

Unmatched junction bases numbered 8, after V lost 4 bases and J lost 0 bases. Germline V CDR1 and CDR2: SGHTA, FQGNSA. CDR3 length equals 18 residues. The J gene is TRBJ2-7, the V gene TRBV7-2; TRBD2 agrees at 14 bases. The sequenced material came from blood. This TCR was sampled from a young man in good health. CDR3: CASSSRGLAGASSYEQYF. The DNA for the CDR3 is TGTGCCAGCAGCTCACGGGGACTAGCGGGGGCTTCCTCCTACGAGCAGTACTTC.